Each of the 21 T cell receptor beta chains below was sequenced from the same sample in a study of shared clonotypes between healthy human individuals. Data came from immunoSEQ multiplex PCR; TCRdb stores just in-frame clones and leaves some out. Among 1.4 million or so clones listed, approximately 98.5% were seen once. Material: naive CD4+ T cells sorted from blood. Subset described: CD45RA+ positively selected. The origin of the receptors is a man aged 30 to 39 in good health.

The CDR3 DNA follows: TGTGCCAGCAGCCTTTTCGGTGGGGCGTTGACAGATACGCAGTATTTT. Residues: CASSLFGGALTDTQYF. The chain uses TRBV5-4 and TRBJ2-3, with D perhaps matching TRBD1 (5 bases). V lost 4 bases and J 3 bases, leaving 18 bases between the germline ends. CDR3 length: 16 residues. Germline assignment: CDR1 SGHNT and CDR2 YYREEE (reference sequence).

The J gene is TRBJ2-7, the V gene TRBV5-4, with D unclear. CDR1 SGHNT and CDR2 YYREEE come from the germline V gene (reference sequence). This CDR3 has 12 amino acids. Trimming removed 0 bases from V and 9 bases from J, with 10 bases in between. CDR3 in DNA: TGTGCCAGCAGCTTGGAAGGCTTTGGGCAGTACTTC. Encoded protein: CASSLEGFGQYF.

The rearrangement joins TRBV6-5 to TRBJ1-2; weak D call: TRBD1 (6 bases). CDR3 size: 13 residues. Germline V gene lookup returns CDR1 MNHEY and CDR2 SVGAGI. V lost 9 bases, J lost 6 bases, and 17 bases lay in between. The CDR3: CASELRGANGYTF. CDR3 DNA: TGTGCCAGTGAGCTCCGGGGGGCAAATGGCTACACCTTC.

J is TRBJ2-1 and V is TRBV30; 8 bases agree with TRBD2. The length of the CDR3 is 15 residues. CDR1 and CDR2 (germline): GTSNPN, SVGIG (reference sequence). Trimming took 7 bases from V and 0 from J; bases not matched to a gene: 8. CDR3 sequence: CALSRAGGSYNEQFF. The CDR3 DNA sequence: TGTGCCTTAAGCCGCGCGGGAGGCTCCTACAATGAGCAGTTCTTC.

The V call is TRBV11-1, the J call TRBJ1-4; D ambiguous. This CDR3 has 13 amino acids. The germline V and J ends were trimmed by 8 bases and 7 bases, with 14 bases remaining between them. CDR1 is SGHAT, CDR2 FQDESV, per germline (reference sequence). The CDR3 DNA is TGTGCCAGCGGCGAACGGGCAGGTGAAAAACTGTTTTTT. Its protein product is CASGERAGEKLFF. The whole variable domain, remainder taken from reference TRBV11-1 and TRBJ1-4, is EAEVAQSPRYKITEKSQAVAFWCDPISGHATLYWYRQILGQGPELLVQFQDESVVDDSQLPKDRFSAERLKGVDSTLKIQPAELGDSAMYLCASGERAGEKLFFGSGTQLSVL.

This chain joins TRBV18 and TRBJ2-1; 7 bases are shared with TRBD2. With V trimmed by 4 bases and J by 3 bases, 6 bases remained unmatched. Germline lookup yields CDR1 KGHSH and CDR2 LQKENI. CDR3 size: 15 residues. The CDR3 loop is CASSRGTTIYNEQFF. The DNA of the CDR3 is TGTGCCAGCTCACGAGGGACTACCATCTACAATGAGCAGTTCTTC.

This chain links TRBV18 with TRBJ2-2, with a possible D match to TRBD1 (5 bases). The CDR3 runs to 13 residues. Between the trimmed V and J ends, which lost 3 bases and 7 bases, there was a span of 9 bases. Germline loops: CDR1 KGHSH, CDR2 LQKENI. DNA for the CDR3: TGTGCCAGCTCACCGGGGCCGGGCGGGGAGCTGTTTTTT. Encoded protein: CASSPGPGGELFF.

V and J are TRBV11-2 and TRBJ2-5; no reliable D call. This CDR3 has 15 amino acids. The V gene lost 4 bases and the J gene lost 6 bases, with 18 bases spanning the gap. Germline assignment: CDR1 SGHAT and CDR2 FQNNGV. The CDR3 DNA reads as TGTGCCAGCAGCTCGGGTGGGTCACTACTGAAGACCCAGTACTTC. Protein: CASSSGGSLLKTQYF.

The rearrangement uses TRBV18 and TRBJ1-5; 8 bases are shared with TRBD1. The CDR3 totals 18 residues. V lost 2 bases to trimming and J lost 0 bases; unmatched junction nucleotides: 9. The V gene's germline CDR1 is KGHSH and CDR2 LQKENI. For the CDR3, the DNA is TGTGCCAGCTCACCAAACGCCCCAGGGGGCCTTAGCAATCAGCCCCAGCATTTT. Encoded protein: CASSPNAPGGLSNQPQHF.

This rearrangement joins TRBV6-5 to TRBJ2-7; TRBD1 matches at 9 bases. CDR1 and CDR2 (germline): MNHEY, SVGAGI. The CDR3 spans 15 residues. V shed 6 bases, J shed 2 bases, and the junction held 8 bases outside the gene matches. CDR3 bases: TGTGCCAGCAGCGTATTAGGACAGGGGCCCTACGAGCAGTACTTC. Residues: CASSVLGQGPYEQYF.

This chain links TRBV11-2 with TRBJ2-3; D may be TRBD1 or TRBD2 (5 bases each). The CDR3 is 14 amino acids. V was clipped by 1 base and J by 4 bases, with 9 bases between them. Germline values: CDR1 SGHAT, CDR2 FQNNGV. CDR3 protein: CASSLARGADTQYF. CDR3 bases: TGTGCCAGCAGCTTAGCGAGAGGGGCAGATACGCAGTATTTT.

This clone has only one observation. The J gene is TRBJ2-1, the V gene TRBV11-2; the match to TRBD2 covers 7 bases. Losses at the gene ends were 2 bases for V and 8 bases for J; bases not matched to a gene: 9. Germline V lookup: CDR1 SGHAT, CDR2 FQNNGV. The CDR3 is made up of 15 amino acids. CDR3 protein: CASSLLASGADEQFF. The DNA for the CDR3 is TGTGCCAGCAGCTTATTGGCTAGCGGAGCGGATGAGCAGTTCTTC.

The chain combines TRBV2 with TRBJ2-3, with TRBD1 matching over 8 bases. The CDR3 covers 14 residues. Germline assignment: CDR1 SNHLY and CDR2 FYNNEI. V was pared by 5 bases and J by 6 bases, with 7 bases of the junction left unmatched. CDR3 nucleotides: TGTGCCAGCAGTTCGCAGGGGGCAACCGATACGCAGTATTTT. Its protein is CASSSQGATDTQYF. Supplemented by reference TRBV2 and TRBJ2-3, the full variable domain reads EPEVTQTPSHQVTQMGQEVILRCVPISNHLYFYWYRQILGQKVEFLVSFYNNEISEKSEIFDDQFSVERPDGSNFTLKIRSTKLEDSAMYFCASSSQGATDTQYFGPGTRLTVL.

In DNA, the CDR3 is TGCGCCAGCAGCCAAGTACCCCGAAATAACAATCAGCCCCAGCATTTT. Amino acids: CASSQVPRNNNQPQHF. The chain couples TRBV4-1 to TRBJ1-5; the D is unclear. Germline V gene lookup returns CDR1 MGHRA and CDR2 YSYEKL. The CDR3 has 16 residues. V was pared by 1 base and J by 3 bases, with 13 bases between.

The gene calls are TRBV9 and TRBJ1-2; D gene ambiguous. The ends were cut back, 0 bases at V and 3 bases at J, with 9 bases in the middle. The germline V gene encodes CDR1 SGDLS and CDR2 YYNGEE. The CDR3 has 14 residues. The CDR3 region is CASSVGTPYYGYTF. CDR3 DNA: TGTGCCAGCAGCGTAGGTACCCCCTACTATGGCTACACCTTC.

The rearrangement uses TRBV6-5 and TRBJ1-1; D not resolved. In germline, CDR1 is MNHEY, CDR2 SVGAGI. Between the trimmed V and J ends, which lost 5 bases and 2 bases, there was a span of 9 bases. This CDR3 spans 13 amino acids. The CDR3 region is CASSGNANTEAFF. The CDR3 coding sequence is TGTGCCAGCAGTGGGAATGCTAACACTGAAGCTTTCTTT.

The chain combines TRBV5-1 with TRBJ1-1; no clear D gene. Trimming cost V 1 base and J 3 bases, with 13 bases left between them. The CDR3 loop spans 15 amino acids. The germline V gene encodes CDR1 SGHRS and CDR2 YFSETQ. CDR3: CASSLLRFGDTEAFF. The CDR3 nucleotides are TGCGCCAGCAGCTTGCTGCGTTTTGGGGACACTGAAGCTTTCTTT.

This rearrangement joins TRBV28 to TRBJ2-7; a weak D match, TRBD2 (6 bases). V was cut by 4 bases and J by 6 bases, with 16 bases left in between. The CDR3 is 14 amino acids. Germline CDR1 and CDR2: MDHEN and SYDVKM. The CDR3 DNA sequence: TGTGCCAGCAGTTCATCCGGGAGTCTCCTCGAGCAGTACTTC. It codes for CASSSSGSLLEQYF.

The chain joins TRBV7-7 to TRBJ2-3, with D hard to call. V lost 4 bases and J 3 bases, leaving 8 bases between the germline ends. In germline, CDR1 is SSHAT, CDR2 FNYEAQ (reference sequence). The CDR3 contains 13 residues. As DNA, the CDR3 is TGTGCCAGCAGCTATGGAACTACAGATACGCAGTATTTT. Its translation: CASSYGTTDTQYF.

The CDR3, as DNA: TGTGCCAGCAGTTACTCCCCGGAGCTTGGGCAGCCCCAGCATTTT. As protein: CASSYSPELGQPQHF. The chain uses TRBV6-6 and TRBJ1-5; D gene ambiguous. The CDR3 is 15 residues long. V lost 0 bases and J lost 7, with 13 bases in between. The germline gives CDR1 MNHNY, CDR2 SVGAGI (reference sequence).

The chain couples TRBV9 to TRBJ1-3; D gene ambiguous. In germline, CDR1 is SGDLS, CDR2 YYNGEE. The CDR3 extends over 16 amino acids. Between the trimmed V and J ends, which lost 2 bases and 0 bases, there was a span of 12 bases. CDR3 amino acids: CASSVSPTASGNTIYF. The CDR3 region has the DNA TGTGCCAGCAGCGTTTCCCCCACGGCCTCTGGAAACACCATATATTTT.